The 10 T cell receptor beta chains in this list originate from one sample, sequenced in a study of blood T cell repertoires in COVID-19 (dated by TCRdb to 2018 to 2020). The library came from the immunoSEQ multiplex PCR assay. What TCRdb holds here is the immuneACCESS table cut down to in-frame rearrangements. Part of the clones is not present; checked against another copy, under half of the missing clones reflect an unresolved V gene, and the others are unexplained. In all, the sample holds about 200,000 clones, and approximately 91% of those were seen once. 15% to 20% of the sample comes from the top ten. Material for sequencing was peripheral blood. The receptors come from a man in his fifties or sixties with COVID-19, enrolled during active disease.

The chain couples TRBV5-1 to TRBJ2-1; 9 bases are shared with TRBD2. The J segment lost 4 bases and the V segment lost 7 bases, leaving 9 bases of the junction unmatched. Germline-derived CDR1 and CDR2 are SGHRS and YFSETQ. CDR3 size: 15 residues. CDR3 DNA: TGCGCCAGCGCCTTACTTACTAGCGGGTACAATGAGCAGTTCTTC. This gives the protein CASALLTSGYNEQFF.

The chain couples TRBV10-3 to TRBJ1-2, with TRBD1 matching over 9 bases. The CDR3 consists of 13 residues. The J segment lost 3 bases and the V segment lost 7 bases, leaving 3 bases of the junction unmatched. CDR1 and CDR2 from the germline V gene are ENHRY and SYGVKD. The CDR3 loop is CAIKRQGDYGYTF. As DNA, the CDR3 is TGTGCCATCAAGAGACAGGGGGACTATGGCTACACCTTC.

The chain joins TRBV6-2 or TRBV6-3 to TRBJ1-1, with 9 positions matching TRBD1. Germline V gene data show CDR1 as MNHEY and CDR2 as SVGEGT. The CDR3 consists of 19 residues. Trimming removed 2 bases from V and 2 bases from J; junction bases left unmatched: 15. CDR3 nucleotides: TGTGCCAGCAGTTACGCTACCGCCAACCCCACAGGGGGCAACACTGAAGCTTTCTTT. Translated: CASSYATANPTGGNTEAFF.

The chain links TRBV6-5 to TRBJ2-7; perhaps TRBD2 as D (6 bases). V lost 7 bases to trimming and J lost 1 base, with 14 bases between them. Per the germline V gene, CDR1 is MNHEY and CDR2 is SVGAGI. CDR3 length: 14 amino acids. The CDR3 sequence: CASTAGRMSYEQYF. The DNA of the CDR3 is TGTGCCAGCACAGCAGGGAGGATGTCCTACGAGCAGTACTTC.

The chain joins TRBV13 to TRBJ2-2; D might be TRBD2 (7 bases). The CDR3 covers 14 residues. Germline lookup yields CDR1 PRHDT and CDR2 FYEKMQ (reference sequence). Trimming shortened V by 5 bases and J by 4 bases, and 11 bases separated the two germline ends. CDR3 coding DNA: TGTGCCAGCAGCCCCGCGGGGGCCACCGGGGAGCTGTTTTTT. Translated: CASSPAGATGELFF. Together with reference TRBV13 and TRBJ2-2, the CDR3 gives the full variable domain: AAGVIQSPRHLIKEKRETATLKCYPIPRHDTVYWYQQGPGQDPQFLISFYEKMQSDKGSIPDRFSAQQFSDYHSELNMSSLELGDSALYFCASSPAGATGELFFGEGSRLTVL.

This sequence joins TRBV2 and TRBJ2-3; 10 bases line up with TRBD2. Germline V CDR1 and CDR2: SNHLY, FYNNEI. With V trimmed by 5 bases and J by 2 bases, 10 bases remained unmatched. This CDR3 is 17 amino acids long. CDR3 sequence: CASSTQAGGPSTDTQYF. CDR3 nucleotide sequence: TGTGCCAGCAGTACACAAGCGGGAGGGCCCTCCACAGATACGCAGTATTTT.

This chain joins TRBV4-1 and TRBJ2-7; 7 bases map to TRBD2. J gave up 0 bases and V 4 bases, and 9 bases lay outside the gene matches. The CDR3 extends over 16 amino acids. Germline V gene sequence: CDR1 MGHRA, CDR2 YSYEKL. This CDR3 reads CASSPPTGLGSYEQYF. CDR3 DNA: TGCGCCAGCAGCCCCCCCACTGGACTAGGCTCCTACGAGCAGTACTTC.

V usage is TRBV9 and J usage is TRBJ2-1, with 14 nucleotides matching TRBD2. The V and J ends lost 0 bases and 7 bases, in that order; junction bases with no gene match: 3. There are 16 residues in the CDR3. Germline loops: CDR1 SGDLS, CDR2 YYNGEE. The CDR3, as DNA: TGTGCCAGCAGCGTAGAGGGGACTAGCGGGAGTAATGAGCAGTTCTTC. Amino acids: CASSVEGTSGSNEQFF.

The chain combines TRBV2 with TRBJ2-3, with 8 bases fitting TRBD1. CDR1 and CDR2 from the germline V gene are SNHLY and FYNNEI. This CDR3 spans 15 amino acids. V was pared by 4 bases and J by 1 base, with 4 bases of the junction left unmatched. CDR3 sequence: CASSVATGGTDTQYF. CDR3 DNA sequence: TGTGCCAGCAGTGTGGCGACAGGGGGCACAGATACGCAGTATTTT.

This clone was seen a single time. J is TRBJ1-3 and V is TRBV5-6; D not resolved. V lost 4 bases to trimming and J lost 3 bases, with 5 bases between them. The CDR3 consists of 12 residues. CDR1 SGHDT and CDR2 YYEEEE come from the germline V gene. In DNA form, the CDR3 reads TGTGCCAGCAGCGGGAGTGGAAACACCATATATTTT. It is translated as CASSGSGNTIYF. Complete variable domain (other parts from reference TRBV5-6 and TRBJ1-3): DAGVTQSPTHLIKTRGQQVTLRCSPKSGHDTVSWYQQALGQGPQFIFQYYEEEERQRGNFPDRFSGHQFPNYSSELNVNALLLGDSALYLCASSGSGNTIYFGEGSWLTVV.